The 19 T cell receptor beta chains presented below share a single source sample, sequenced in a study of blood T cells in healthy people across ages. With a J-beta primer mix and a sample-barcoded 5' primer, a second PCR ran about 6 to 11 cycles. Via MiXCR, TCRdb re-called the 5' RACE reads, giving one row per CDR3 protein. The repertoire holds about 1,600,000 distinct CDR3 sequences, with 40% to 50% as singletons. Sequencing used blood. The origin of the receptors is a woman younger than 35 in good health.

In its sample, this clonotype was seen a few times. V is TRBV20-1 and J is TRBJ1-1; D is undetermined. The CDR3 extends over 10 amino acids. Germline V gene data show CDR1 as DFQATT and CDR2 as SNEGSKA (reference sequence). The ends were cut back, 5 bases at V and 10 bases at J, with 11 bases in the middle. The CDR3 DNA reads as TGCAGTGCTGTCTCCAGTCGAGCTTTCTTT. The encoded protein is CSAVSSRAFF.

The DNA of the CDR3 is TGCGCCAGCAGCTTGCCTGGGACAGCGGTAGAAGCTTTCTTT. Translated, it gives CASSLPGTAVEAFF. The genes are TRBV5-1 and TRBJ1-1; 7 nucleotides line up with TRBD1. CDR1 is SGHRS and CDR2 is YFSETQ in the germline V gene. V trimming: 1 base; J trimming: 8 bases; junction bases outside the gene matches: 8. This CDR3 comprises 14 residues.

This clonotype was recorded at least ten times. The V gene is TRBV7-2, the J gene TRBJ2-1; 9 bases agree with TRBD1. CDR1 SGHTA and CDR2 FQGNSA come from the germline V gene. This CDR3 is 16 amino acids long. V dropped 2 bases and J dropped 8; count of bases not matched to a gene: 10. The CDR3 DNA follows: TGTGCCAGCAGCTTAATCGCGGGACAGGGCGAGTATGAGCAGTTCTTC. Encoded protein: CASSLIAGQGEYEQFF.

CDR3 loop: CASTTGDRLYEQYF. Written as DNA, the CDR3 is TGTGCCAGCACTACGGGGGACAGACTGTACGAGCAGTACTTC. The J gene is TRBJ2-7, the V gene TRBV27, with a tentative D call TRBD1 (7 bases). The CDR3 is 14 amino acids. The ends were cut back, 7 bases at V and 4 bases at J, with 17 bases in the middle. The germline V gene encodes CDR1 MNHEY and CDR2 SMNVEV (reference sequence).

In this sample, this clonotype turned up a few times. The V gene is TRBV20-1, the J gene TRBJ1-2, with D unresolved. Germline V gives CDR1 DFQATT, CDR2 SNEGSKA (reference sequence). The CDR3 has 13 amino acids. V was cut by 0 bases and J by 4 bases, with 9 bases left in between. For the CDR3, the DNA is TGCAGTGCTAGAGATTTCGTATTCTATGGCTACACCTTC. Encoded protein: CSARDFVFYGYTF.

The chain links TRBV4-1 to TRBJ1-5; possibly TRBD1 for D (5 bases). CDR1 and CDR2 from the germline V gene are MGHRA and YSYEKL. V lost 3 bases and J 9 bases, leaving 18 bases between the germline ends. The CDR3 spans 15 residues. CDR3 bases: TGCGCCAGCAGCCAGAGGGAGGGGTCTCTAGGGCCCCAGCATTTT. Residues: CASSQREGSLGPQHF.

The chain uses TRBV7-3 and TRBJ2-5; D possibly corresponds to TRBD1 (6 bases). This CDR3 comprises 14 residues. V lost 5 bases to trimming and J lost 5 bases, with 15 bases between them. Germline V gives CDR1 SGHTA, CDR2 FQGTGA. In DNA, the CDR3 is TGTGCCAGCAGCACTGGGACACCACCCGAGACCCAGTACTTC. Its protein is CASSTGTPPETQYF.

The genes are TRBV6-5 and TRBJ2-2, with D possibly matching TRBD1 (6 bases). The CDR3 runs to 15 residues. V dropped 2 bases and J dropped 6 bases, with 13 bases sitting between them. Per germline, CDR1 MNHEY and CDR2 SVGAGI. CDR3 DNA sequence: TGTGCCAGCAGTTACACGACAGGACAGCCCGGGGAGCTGTTTTTT. Protein product: CASSYTTGQPGELFF.

This clonotype was found a few times. The CDR3 reads CASSSLDSLNTEAFF. The CDR3 DNA is TGCGCCAGCAGCTCACTGGACAGTTTGAACACTGAAGCTTTCTTT. This chain uses TRBV5-1 with TRBJ1-1, with a tentative D call TRBD1 (6 bases). Trimming removed 3 bases from V and 0 bases from J, with 12 bases in between. CDR1 SGHRS and CDR2 YFSETQ come from the germline V gene. The CDR3 loop spans 15 amino acids.

The chain is built from TRBV6-2 or TRBV6-3 and TRBJ2-4; a weak D match, TRBD1 (5 bases). CDR1 and CDR2 (germline): MNHEY, SVGEGT. Trimming stripped 9 bases from V and 5 bases from J, with 14 bases between. CDR3 size: 13 residues. In DNA form, the CDR3 reads TGTGCCAGTTCGGCGGACACCGAAAACATTCAGTACTTC. This translates into CASSADTENIQYF.

The chain carries TRBV3-1 and TRBJ2-5; no clear D gene. Between the trimmed V and J ends, which lost 4 bases and 11 bases, there was a span of 26 bases. CDR3 length equals 16 residues. CDR1 is LGHDT, CDR2 YNNKEL, per germline (reference sequence). As DNA, the CDR3 is TGTGCCAGCAGCCCCCGTTCCCTGAGAGCATACAATGAGCAGTACTTC. Residues: CASSPRSLRAYNEQYF.

The sample holds a few counts of this clonotype. The rearrangement joins TRBV9 to TRBJ2-5; D might be TRBD1 (6 bases). V lost 0 bases to trimming and J lost 1 base, with 10 bases between them. The CDR3 totals 15 residues. The germline V gene encodes CDR1 SGDLS and CDR2 YYNGEE. The CDR3 DNA follows: TGTGCCAGCAGCGTAGAGGTGGACAGCCAAGAGACCCAGTACTTC. It is translated as CASSVEVDSQETQYF. The entire variable domain, with the rest obtained from reference TRBV9 and TRBJ2-5, is as follows: DSGVTQTPKHLITATGQRVTLRCSPRSGDLSVYWYQQSLDQGLQFLIQYYNGEERAKGNILERFSAQQFPDLHSELNLSSLELGDSALYFCASSVEVDSQETQYFGPGTRLLVL.

This clonotype was seen a handful of times. This chain uses TRBV20-1 with TRBJ2-7, with no clear D. V gave up 0 bases and J gave up 2 bases, with 17 bases separating them. Per the germline V gene, CDR1 is DFQATT and CDR2 is SNEGSKA (reference sequence). CDR3 length: 16 residues. The CDR3 nucleotides are TGCAGTGCTAGAGATGCGCACCAAGGAGCCCCCTACGAGCAGTACTTC. Its protein is CSARDAHQGAPYEQYF.

This clonotype was found a few times. The V call is TRBV5-6, the J call TRBJ2-2; the D is unclear. The CDR3 contains 11 residues. Per germline, CDR1 SGHDT and CDR2 YYEEEE. V lost 7 bases and J lost 3, with 4 bases in between. The CDR3 reads CASGDTGELFF. CDR3 coding DNA: TGTGCCAGCGGGGACACCGGGGAGCTGTTTTTT.

The rearrangement links TRBV6-1 to TRBJ2-3; 13 positions agree with TRBD2. The CDR3 is 19 amino acids. CDR1 is MNHNS, CDR2 SASEGT, per germline. Losses at the gene ends were 2 bases for V and 0 bases for J; bases not matched to a gene: 8. CDR3 sequence reads: CASSERTSGGWQSTDTQYF. The CDR3 bases are TGTGCCAGCAGTGAAAGGACTAGCGGGGGATGGCAGAGCACAGATACGCAGTATTTT.

This sequence joins TRBV7-9 and TRBJ2-1; D remains ambiguous. Germline CDR1 SEHNR, CDR2 FQNEAQ (reference sequence). The CDR3 loop spans 11 amino acids. Trimming shortened V by 5 bases and J by 10 bases, and 9 bases separated the two germline ends. CDR3 residues: CASSPGMEQFF. In DNA form, the CDR3 reads TGTGCCAGCAGCCCCGGAATGGAGCAGTTCTTC.

This clonotype was detected many times. The chain is built from TRBV6-5 and TRBJ2-1; the D gene is possibly TRBD1 (6 bases). The length of the CDR3 is 12 residues. V was trimmed by 6 bases and J by 4 bases, leaving 7 bases between them. CDR1 MNHEY and CDR2 SVGAGI come from the germline V gene. The CDR3 DNA is TGTGCCAGCAGGGACAGTTACAATGAGCAGTTCTTC. It translates to CASRDSYNEQFF.

The chain combines TRBV27 with TRBJ1-4; D not certain. The V end was cut by 5 bases, the J end by 8 bases, with 18 bases between. Per the germline V gene, CDR1 is MNHEY and CDR2 is SMNVEV (reference sequence). The CDR3 covers 15 residues. The CDR3 DNA is TGTGCCAGCAGTCTGATCTCCGGCCGCGGAGAAAAACTGTTTTTT. It yields the protein CASSLISGRGEKLFF. Complete variable domain (other parts from reference TRBV27 and TRBJ1-4): EAQVTQNPRYLITVTGKKLTVTCSQNMNHEYMSWYRQDPGLGLRQIYYSMNVEVTDKGDVPEGYKVSRKEKRNFPLILESPSPNQTSLYFCASSLISGRGEKLFFGSGTQLSVL.

This chain uses TRBV14 with TRBJ2-1; 9 positions match TRBD2. CDR3 length: 18 amino acids. J lost 2 bases, V lost 0 bases, and 8 bases had no gene match. Germline V CDR1 and CDR2: SGHDN, FVKESK. CDR3 bases: TGTGCCAGCAGCCAAGAGTCGGGCCTAGCGGGAACCTACAATGAGCAGTTCTTC. Residues: CASSQESGLAGTYNEQFF. Drawing the rest from reference TRBV14 and TRBJ2-1, the complete variable domain is EAGVTQFPSHSVIEKGQTVTLRCDPISGHDNLYWYRRVMGKEIKFLLHFVKESKQDESGMPNNRFLAERTGGTYSTLKVQPAELEDSGVYFCASSQESGLAGTYNEQFFGPGTRLTVL.